A single sample gave rise to the 30 T cell receptor beta chains below, sequenced in a study of T cells in Graves' hyperthyroidism and ophthalmopathy. RNA transcripts provided the source from which TCR beta CDR3 regions were amplified. TCR CDR3 underwent first-round RT-PCR with the HTBI primer set. TCRdb re-analysed the multiplex PCR reads in MiXCR, keeping a single row per CDR3 protein. The sample gives approximately 320,000 distinct CDR3 sequences, 16% of which show up once; approximately 35% is in the top ten. The sequenced material came from blood. These receptors were taken from a man aged 30-40 years with Graves' hyperthyroidism.

This clonotype came up a few times. The chain uses TRBV20-1 and TRBJ2-3, with a possible D match to TRBD2 (5 bases). This CDR3 spans 15 amino acids. The germline gives CDR1 DFQATT, CDR2 SNEGSKA (reference sequence). Between the trimmed V and J ends, which lost 8 bases and 4 bases, there was a span of 22 bases. The CDR3 loop is CSIRPGPLVPDTQYF. CDR3 bases: TGCAGTATACGACCCGGGCCACTAGTGCCAGATACGCAGTATTTT.

In this sample, this clonotype turned up many times. The chain carries TRBV11-2 and TRBJ2-2; D perhaps matches TRBD2 (6 bases). Germline CDR1 reads SGHAT; CDR2 reads FQNNGV. Between the trimmed V and J ends, which lost 4 bases and 2 bases, there was a span of 14 bases. This CDR3 region has 16 residues. For the CDR3, the DNA is TGTGCCAGCAGCTCTTTAGGGACTGTCAACACCGGGGAGCTGTTTTTT. It specifies CASSSLGTVNTGELFF.

With respect to this clonotype: This may be a read error, as it is one base from a much larger clone. This chain joins TRBV30 and TRBJ1-1; no firm D call. CDR1 and CDR2 from the germline V gene are GTSNPN and SVGIG (reference sequence). The length of the CDR3 is 11 residues. CDR3: CAGERNTEVFF. The CDR3 nucleotides are TGTGCCGGCGAAAGGAACACTGAAGTTTTCTTT.

This clonotype has ten or more counts. This chain uses TRBV6-6 with TRBJ1-3; D perhaps matches TRBD1 (6 bases). Germline CDR1 reads MNHNY; CDR2 reads SVGAGI (reference sequence). The CDR3 spans 15 residues. Trimming left V 2 bases short and J 3 bases short, with 11 bases between. CDR3 in amino acids: CASSYGGAGGNTIYF. The CDR3 coding sequence is TGTGCCAGCAGTTACGGGGGCGCGGGTGGAAACACCATATATTTT.

Comment on this clonotype: A read error may be the cause here, since a much bigger clone is one base away. The chain recombines TRBV7-2 with TRBJ2-7, with 7 positions matching TRBD2. CDR1 is SGHTA, CDR2 FQGNSA, per germline. V shed 3 bases and J 6 bases; nucleotides not matched to a gene: 11. This CDR3 spans 15 amino acids. The CDR3 nucleotides are TGTGCCAGCAGCTTTGTGCCGGGAGGCCCCGGCGAGCAGTACTTC. Translating gives CASSFVPGGPGEQYF.

The sample holds many counts of this clonotype. The rearrangement uses TRBV30 and TRBJ2-6; D remains ambiguous. Germline loops: CDR1 GTSNPN, CDR2 SVGIG (reference sequence). The CDR3 has 14 residues. The ends were cut back, 4 bases at V and 1 base at J, with 8 bases in the middle. CDR3 loop: CAWTVGSGANVLTF. For the CDR3, the DNA is TGTGCCTGGACAGTTGGATCTGGGGCCAACGTCCTGACTTTC. The variable domain in full, with the rest retrieved from reference TRBV30 and TRBJ2-6, is SQTIHQWPATLVQPVGSPLSLECTVEGTSNPNLYWYRQAAGRGLQLLFYSVGIGQISSEVPQNLSASRPQDRQFILSSKKLLLSDSGFYLCAWTVGSGANVLTFGAGSRLTVL.

There are many counts of this clonotype. This chain connects TRBV5-4 to TRBJ2-7, with 11 bases fitting TRBD1. V shed 2 bases and J 6 bases; nucleotides not matched to a gene: 7. Germline CDR1 and CDR2: SGHNT and YYREEE (reference sequence). This CDR3 has 15 amino acids. CDR3 DNA: TGTGCCAGCAGCTTCCCTGGGACAGGGGGTCGCGAGCAGTACTTC. Its protein product is CASSFPGTGGREQYF.

This clonotype appeared a few times. The chain employs TRBV27 and TRBJ2-7, with 12 bases that match TRBD2. The germline V gene encodes CDR1 MNHEY and CDR2 SMNVEV (reference sequence). Trimming cost V 5 bases and J 3 bases; bases outside gene matches: 8. The CDR3 extends over 16 amino acids. The CDR3 region is CASSPWRLAGDYEQYF. CDR3 DNA sequence: TGTGCCAGCAGTCCCTGGAGACTAGCGGGAGACTACGAGCAGTACTTC.

This clonotype has just a few counts. V usage is TRBV6-1 and J usage is TRBJ1-2; D is uncertain. The V end lost 2 bases, the J end lost 7 bases, and 14 bases lay between the germline ends. CDR3 length: 14 amino acids. CDR1 and CDR2 (germline): MNHNS, SASEGT. The CDR3 coding sequence is TGTGCCAGCAGTGAAAATAACATCCCTCTTGGCTACACCTTC. Translated, it gives CASSENNIPLGYTF.

The chain joins TRBV20-1 to TRBJ2-2; 10 bases fit TRBD2. The junction had 11 bases not matched to a gene; V was cut back by 0 bases and J by 4 bases. Germline V gene lookup returns CDR1 DFQATT and CDR2 SNEGSKA (reference sequence). This CDR3 is built from 18 residues. The CDR3 here is CSARDHRKSGRATGELFF. The CDR3 DNA reads TGCAGTGCTAGAGATCACCGGAAAAGCGGGAGGGCCACCGGGGAGCTGTTTTTT.

The chain is built from TRBV2 and TRBJ2-2, with D possibly matching TRBD1 (6 bases). Germline CDR1 reads SNHLY; CDR2 reads FYNNEI. Trimming stripped 6 bases from V and 0 bases from J, with 8 bases between. This CDR3 is built from 14 residues. The DNA for the CDR3 is TGTGCCAGCAGAACAGGGCCGAACACCGGGGAGCTGTTTTTT. Translated, it gives CASRTGPNTGELFF.

The V and J genes are TRBV25-1 and TRBJ2-1; 8 bases are a match to TRBD2. Trimming at V came to 6 bases and at J to 0 bases, leaving 10 bases not matched to a gene. This CDR3 is built from 17 residues. Per the germline V gene, CDR1 is MGHDK and CDR2 is SYGVNS. CDR3 region: CASRPVGGTSSYNEQFF. The CDR3 DNA reads as TGTGCCAGCAGGCCCGTAGGCGGGACTAGCTCCTACAATGAGCAGTTCTTC.

This clonotype was counted at least ten times. The rearrangement links TRBV2 to TRBJ2-7; D is uncertain. CDR3 length: 12 residues. The germline gives CDR1 SNHLY, CDR2 FYNNEI. The V end was cut by 5 bases, the J end by 5 bases, with 10 bases between. CDR3 residues: CASSPLWNEQYF. The CDR3 nucleotides are TGTGCCAGCAGTCCCCTCTGGAACGAGCAGTACTTC.

Only a few counts were recorded for this clonotype. J is TRBJ2-2 and V is TRBV3-1, with D perhaps matching TRBD1 or TRBD2 (5 bases each). CDR1 is LGHDT and CDR2 is YNNKEL in the germline V gene (reference sequence). The length of the CDR3 is 14 residues. V lost 4 bases and J 4 bases, leaving 10 bases between the germline ends. The chain's CDR3 is CASSPSGRTGELFF. The CDR3 nucleotides are TGTGCCAGCAGCCCTTCGGGGCGCACCGGGGAGCTGTTTTTT.

There are many counts of this clonotype. The chain employs TRBV10-3 and TRBJ2-1; weak D call: TRBD1 (6 bases). Germline V lookup: CDR1 ENHRY, CDR2 SYGVKD. The length of the CDR3 is 13 residues. V dropped 8 bases and J dropped 10 bases, with 18 bases sitting between them. CDR3 loop: CAIRDTSTGEQFF. Written as DNA, the CDR3 is TGTGCCATCCGGGACACGTCTACAGGAGAGCAGTTCTTC.

This clonotype was seen at least ten times. This chain links TRBV5-1 with TRBJ2-3, with TRBD2 matching over 10 bases. The CDR3 contains 17 residues. The germline gives CDR1 SGHRS, CDR2 YFSETQ. With V trimmed by 0 bases and J by 6 bases, 10 bases remained unmatched. The CDR3 is CASSLGTSGINSDTQYF. For the CDR3, the DNA is TGCGCCAGCAGCTTGGGTACTAGCGGGATAAATTCCGATACGCAGTATTTT.

This clonotype has a count of ten or more. This chain connects TRBV11-2 to TRBJ2-7, with 9 positions matching TRBD1. The V gene end was trimmed by 4 bases and the J gene end by 6 bases; junction bases not matched to a gene: 7. This CDR3 has 14 amino acids. Germline CDR1 and CDR2: SGHAT and FQNNGV. CDR3: CASSSGTGTPEQYF. In DNA form, the CDR3 reads TGTGCCAGCAGCTCCGGGACAGGGACGCCCGAGCAGTACTTC.

This clonotype has at least ten counts. The gene calls are TRBV28 and TRBJ2-1; the D is unclear. Trimming took 2 bases from V and 7 from J, leaving 15 bases between them. From germline, CDR1 is MDHEN and CDR2 SYDVKM. The length of the CDR3 is 15 residues. The CDR3 region has the DNA TGTGCCAGCAGTTTAAGTTTCAACCTACGGAATGAGCAGTTCTTC. Translating gives CASSLSFNLRNEQFF.

This clonotype was recorded a few times. The chain couples TRBV3-1 to TRBJ2-7; 7 bases agree with TRBD2. After removal of 3 bases from V and 7 bases from J, the junction contained 12 bases not matched to a gene. The CDR3 runs to 15 residues. Germline CDR1 LGHDT, CDR2 YNNKEL (reference sequence). The CDR3 is CASSHREASGGEQYF. The CDR3 DNA is TGTGCCAGCAGCCACCGTGAGGCTAGCGGAGGTGAGCAGTACTTC.

This clonotype was seen repeatedly, ten times or more. This rearrangement joins TRBV7-9 to TRBJ2-2; either TRBD1 or TRBD2 may supply D (5 bases each). The length of the CDR3 is 16 residues. Deletions cut 6 bases from V and 1 base from J, with 15 bases between. Germline CDR1 reads SEHNR; CDR2 reads FQNEAQ (reference sequence). DNA of the CDR3: TGTGCCAGCAGTTTTAGGGGAAGCGGGAACACCGGGGAGCTGTTTTTT. Protein sequence: CASSFRGSGNTGELFF.

V and J are TRBV20-1 and TRBJ1-6; D not resolved. Germline CDR1 is DFQATT and CDR2 is SNEGSKA (reference sequence). The CDR3 spans 13 residues. With 3 bases removed from V and 5 bases from J, the gap between germline ends came to 8 bases. Here the CDR3 DNA reads TGCAGTGCTAGTTTGGGAGATAATTCACCCCTCCACTTT. Translation: CSASLGDNSPLHF.

This clonotype was picked up many times. The chain recombines TRBV18 with TRBJ2-5, with D possibly matching TRBD1 (5 bases). CDR1 and CDR2 from the germline V gene are KGHSH and LQKENI. V was clipped by 0 bases and J by 4 bases, with 12 bases between them. The CDR3 has 15 residues. Here the CDR3 DNA reads TGTGCCAGCTCACCACCGTCCAGGGTAGGAGAGACCCAGTACTTC. Its translation: CASSPPSRVGETQYF.

This clonotype was picked up many times. The rearrangement links TRBV6-2 or TRBV6-3 to TRBJ1-5, with a tentative D call TRBD1 (6 bases). Trimming took off 7 bases at V and 6 bases at J, with 19 bases between the two ends. Germline V lookup: CDR1 MNHEY, CDR2 SVGEGT. The length of the CDR3 is 15 residues. The CDR3 here is CASTLTLQGSQPQHF. Here the CDR3 DNA reads TGTGCCAGCACCTTGACTTTACAGGGTTCTCAGCCCCAGCATTTT.

This clonotype was seen ten or more times. This chain joins TRBV9 and TRBJ2-2; 9 positions agree with TRBD2. Germline CDR1 SGDLS, CDR2 YYNGEE. V lost 2 bases, J lost 3 bases, and 2 bases stayed unmatched. The CDR3 contains 15 residues. The CDR3 region has the DNA TGTGCCAGCAGCGTTAGCGGGAGCGACACCGGGGAGCTGTTTTTT. Its translation: CASSVSGSDTGELFF.

Concerning this clonotype: A read error is possible here, since a much larger clone lies one base away. The genes are TRBV20-1 and TRBJ2-2; 10 nucleotides match TRBD2. The CDR3 extends over 16 amino acids. The germline V gene has CDR1 DFQATT and CDR2 SNEGSKA (reference sequence). CDR3 sequence (DNA): TGCAGTGCTAGAGATTGGTCTAGCGGGAGTACCGGGGAGCGGTTTTTT. Protein sequence: CSARDWSSGSTGERFF.

This clonotype was seen at least ten times. This chain connects TRBV3-1 to TRBJ2-7, with TRBD2 matching over 9 bases. This CDR3 comprises 14 residues. V was clipped by 8 bases and J by 3 bases; unmatched bases: 8. In germline, CDR1 is LGHDT, CDR2 YNNKEL (reference sequence). The DNA of the CDR3 is TGTGCCAGCCGGCCGGGACTAGCCGGCTACGAGCAGTACTTC. Translated: CASRPGLAGYEQYF.

In this sample, this clonotype turned up many times. The V and J genes are TRBV7-9 and TRBJ2-5; TRBD2 matches at 7 bases. The V gene's germline CDR1 is SEHNR and CDR2 FQNEAQ (reference sequence). V trimming: 8 bases; J trimming: 1 base; junction bases outside the gene matches: 10. The CDR3 totals 15 residues. The DNA of the CDR3 is TGTGCCAGCTACTTGGGGACTAACGTCCAAGAGACCCAGTACTTC. Protein: CASYLGTNVQETQYF. The full variable domain, completed using reference TRBV7-9 and TRBJ2-5, is DTGVSQNPRHKITKRGQNVTFRCDPISEHNRLYWYRQTLGQGPEFLTYFQNEAQLEKSRLLSDRFSAERPKGSFSTLEIQRTEQGDSAMYLCASYLGTNVQETQYFGPGTRLLVL.

The table lists this clonotype with many counts. V gene TRBV27 combines with J gene TRBJ2-7, with TRBD1 matching 7 bases. The CDR3 loop spans 16 amino acids. Germline V gene data show CDR1 as MNHEY and CDR2 as SMNVEV (reference sequence). Losses at the gene ends were 5 bases for V and 5 bases for J; bases not matched to a gene: 15. The CDR3, as DNA: TGTGCCAGCAGTACCACAGGGGTTTGGGCTGCCAACGAGCAGTACTTC. The encoded protein is CASSTTGVWAANEQYF.

This clonotype has ten or more counts. Because the CDR3's place on the DNA is in doubt, the DNA is left out and the CDR3 is given as listed by TCRdb. This chain uses TRBV7-2 with TRBJ1-2; the D call of TRBD1 is as the table states it, not checked on the DNA. Germline CDR1 reads SGHTA; CDR2 reads FQGNSA. The CDR3 sequence runs 13 residues, both termini included. CDR3 sequence: CASRFLEREGYTF.

This clonotype was seen at least ten times. The chain links TRBV7-3 to TRBJ2-1; TRBD2 matches at 8 bases. There are 17 residues in the CDR3. Germline CDR1 reads SGHTA; CDR2 reads FQGTGA. Trimming removed 2 bases from V and 2 bases from J; junction bases left unmatched: 8. CDR3 amino acids: CASSLWATSGTYNEQFF. DNA of the CDR3: TGTGCCAGCAGCTTATGGGCCACTAGCGGCACCTACAATGAGCAGTTCTTC.